This TCR beta chain was recovered during a study of monozygotic twins with inflammatory bowel disease. The study, taken as a whole, reports: Sharing of clonotypes with others was lower in IBD patients than in healthy twins, and this was especially so with disease activity.

Following a re-call of the 5' RACE reads, TCRdb has one entry per CDR3 protein and lacks DNA. The sample table includes around 220,000 distinct CDR3 sequences. As regards this clonotype: Antigen unknown.

Sequenced sample: blood. The TCR sequence derives from a human donor with ulcerative colitis or Crohn's disease, or a healthy co-twin of an affected twin (not recorded which).

The CDR3 sequence is CASRNLDYGYTF. The rearrangement uses TRBV19 and TRBJ1-2. The CDR3 loop spans 12 amino acids. Germline V gene lookup returns CDR1 LNHDA and CDR2 SQIVND (reference sequence).